This T cell receptor (beta chain) appears in the sequencing data of a study of T cell changes during pregnancy in multiple sclerosis. The germline CDR1 and CDR2 sequences are SGHNT and YENEEA. This CDR3 region has 15 residues. V was pared by 2 bases and J by 7 bases, with 5 bases of the junction left unmatched. Only in-frame clones appear in the TCRdb table, and some are missing; sequencing was by immunoSEQ multiplex PCR. The sample carries about 44,000 clones, about 90% recorded once. This chain connects TRBV11-3 to TRBJ2-1, with 10 bases matching TRBD2. The receptor's source is a female donor with multiple sclerosis, enrolled in a pregnancy study. The specimen comprised CD4+ T cells from peripheral blood mononuclear cells, sampled in the third trimester of pregnancy. Here the CDR3 DNA reads TGTGCCAGCAGCTTAAGACTAGCGGGCTGGAATGAGCAGTTCTTC. Amino acids: CASSLRLAGWNEQFF.